This TCR beta chain is from a study of cytomegalovirus exposure and HLA in healthy donors. This CDR3 is built from 14 residues. Per the germline V gene, CDR1 is SGHVS and CDR2 is FNYEAQ. V lost 6 bases to trimming and J lost 10 bases; unmatched junction nucleotides: 9. Using immunoSEQ multiplex PCR, the repertoire was profiled, and TCRdb retains in-frame clones only, with some absent. The sample carries 150,000 to 200,000 clones, about 85% recorded once. Study findings and constraints: It was found in a later analysis that first-cohort TCR clusters tended to co-occur in the 100 to 150 validation repertoires. Overall, approximately 150 TCR beta chains were annotated as cytomegalovirus-associated.

Points on this clone: Its cognate antigen is unknown.

Sequences were obtained from PBMCs. This TCR came from a man aged 30 to 39 in good health and CMV-seropositive. V usage is TRBV7-6 and J usage is TRBJ1-6, with 7 bases matching TRBD1. The CDR3 DNA reads TGTGCCAGCAGTCCACAGGGGAGTAGCTCACCCCTCCACTTT. Translation: CASSPQGSSSPLHF.